What follows are 20 T cell receptor beta chains derived from one specimen sequenced in a study of blood T cell repertoires in COVID-19. Some clones are missing from TCRdb's copy, which holds only in-frame ones; the method was immunoSEQ multiplex PCR. The profile shows fewer than 130,000 clones, roughly 80% of them singletons. The material sequenced was peripheral blood. The receptors shown here come from an older man with active or convalescent COVID-19.

This chain joins TRBV9 and TRBJ1-2, with TRBD1 identical over 9 bases. The CDR3 has 14 residues. The germline CDR1 and CDR2 sequences are SGDLS and YYNGEE. V gave up 0 bases and J gave up 6 bases; unmatched junction bases: 3. CDR3 DNA: TGTGCCAGCAGCGTAGTAGGGACAGGGAATGGCTACACCTTC. Translated, it gives CASSVVGTGNGYTF.

This clone appeared a few times. The chain couples TRBV6-2 or TRBV6-3 to TRBJ2-3; the D gene is possibly TRBD1 (6 bases). The CDR3 loop spans 16 amino acids. V lost 6 bases and J lost 3, with 19 bases in between. Germline CDR1 MNHEY, CDR2 SVGEGT. Here the CDR3 DNA reads TGTGCCAGCAGCCCCGGACAGTTCCCGTCTACAGATACGCAGTATTTT. It encodes CASSPGQFPSTDTQYF.

The V gene is TRBV3-1 (or the pseudogene TRBV3-2), the J gene TRBJ2-3, with 8 bases lining up with TRBD1. The CDR3 is 14 amino acids. The trim removed 6 bases at V and 6 bases at J, leaving 8 bases unmatched. Germline V lookup: CDR1 LGHDT, CDR2 YNNKEL (reference sequence). The CDR3 sequence is CASSRQGARDTQYF. The CDR3 DNA reads as TGTGCCAGCAGTCGCCAGGGGGCGCGGGATACGCAGTATTTT.

This chain links TRBV12-5 with TRBJ2-7; 9 bases fit TRBD1. CDR1 and CDR2 (germline): LGHNT, FRNRAP. CDR3 length equals 13 residues. The junction had 7 bases not matched to a gene; V was cut back by 6 bases and J by 7 bases. The CDR3 spells CASGEQGAPEQYF. The CDR3 DNA sequence: TGTGCTAGTGGGGAACAGGGGGCGCCTGAGCAGTACTTC.

In its sample, this clone was seen once. The chain uses TRBV2 and TRBJ1-1, with 10 bases that match TRBD1. The V gene end was trimmed by 11 bases and the J gene end by 4 bases; junction bases not matched to a gene: 7. From germline, CDR1 is SNHLY and CDR2 FYNNEI. This CDR3 has 13 residues. The CDR3 loop is CAGDRGRFTEAFF. CDR3 DNA: TGTGCCGGAGACAGGGGGCGCTTCACTGAAGCTTTCTTT. The variable domain in full, completed from reference TRBV2 and TRBJ1-1, reads EPEVTQTPSHQVTQMGQEVILRCVPISNHLYFYWYRQILGQKVEFLVSFYNNEISEKSEIFDDQFSVERPDGSNFTLKIRSTKLEDSAMYFCAGDRGRFTEAFFGQGTRLTVV.

The chain recombines TRBV6-6 with TRBJ1-5; the D gene is possibly TRBD1 (5 bases). This CDR3 has 13 amino acids. Trimming cost V 6 bases and J 7 bases, with 13 bases left between them. The germline CDR1 and CDR2 sequences are MNHNY and SVGAGI (reference sequence). The CDR3 loop is CASRPNPGQPQHF. Written as DNA, the CDR3 is TGTGCCAGCAGGCCTAACCCAGGGCAGCCCCAGCATTTT.

The chain uses TRBV5-1 and TRBJ2-1; 11 nucleotides align to TRBD1. The trim removed 2 bases at V and 5 bases at J, leaving 3 bases unmatched. The CDR3 is 15 residues long. Looked up from germline, CDR1 is SGHRS and CDR2 is YFSETQ. CDR3 sequence reads: CASSLPGQGDNEQFF. The DNA of the CDR3 is TGCGCCAGCAGCTTACCGGGACAGGGGGACAATGAGCAGTTCTTC.

This clone appeared many times. This chain connects TRBV7-9 to TRBJ1-1; the D is unclear. The germline gives CDR1 SEHNR, CDR2 FQNEAQ (reference sequence). The CDR3 has 14 residues. Trimming removed 5 bases at V and 0 bases at J, with 10 bases between. In DNA, the CDR3 is TGTGCCAGCAGCGGCGGAGTTATGAACACTGAAGCTTTCTTT. Residues: CASSGGVMNTEAFF.

The rearrangement uses TRBV30 and TRBJ1-6; D possibly corresponds to TRBD1 (6 bases). Germline V gives CDR1 GTSNPN, CDR2 SVGIG (reference sequence). V was trimmed by 0 bases and J by 7 bases, leaving 22 bases between them. This CDR3 has 18 amino acids. The chain's CDR3 is CAWSVWAGDHSRNSPLHF. The CDR3, as DNA: TGTGCCTGGAGTGTCTGGGCAGGGGACCATTCTAGGAATTCACCCCTCCACTTT.

The V and J genes are TRBV5-1 and TRBJ2-7; the match to TRBD2 covers 8 bases. Germline V gene data show CDR1 as SGHRS and CDR2 as YFSETQ. The CDR3 has 15 amino acids. The V segment lost 1 base and the J segment 2 bases; nucleotides outside the gene matches: 5. This CDR3 reads CASSLNPGGPYEQYF. In DNA, the CDR3 is TGCGCCAGCAGCTTGAATCCGGGAGGGCCCTACGAGCAGTACTTC.

The chain is built from TRBV2 and TRBJ1-1; D call uncertain. V dropped 0 bases and J dropped 1 base, with 6 bases sitting between them. The germline V gene encodes CDR1 SNHLY and CDR2 FYNNEI. CDR3 length: 14 amino acids. Here the CDR3 reads CASSEAAPNTEAFF. The CDR3 DNA sequence: TGTGCCAGCAGTGAAGCGGCACCGAACACTGAAGCTTTCTTT.

This clone has just a few counts. This chain links TRBV3-1 (or the pseudogene TRBV3-2) with TRBJ1-6, with D hard to call. CDR3 length equals 15 residues. V shed 0 bases and J shed 5 bases, with 8 bases lying between them. Germline lookup yields CDR1 LGHDT and CDR2 YNNKEL (reference sequence). CDR3 sequence: CASSQDWQDNSPLHF. The CDR3 coding sequence is TGTGCCAGCAGCCAAGATTGGCAGGATAATTCACCCCTCCACTTT.

The rearrangement uses TRBV24-1 and TRBJ2-5, with a weak D call TRBD2 (5 bases). Trimming took off 9 bases at V and 4 bases at J, with 11 bases between the two ends. In germline, CDR1 is KGHDR, CDR2 SFDVKD. This CDR3 comprises 12 residues. The CDR3 nucleotides are TGTGCCACCGAGGGCGTCGGAGAGACCCAGTACTTC. The encoded protein is CATEGVGETQYF.

The rearrangement joins TRBV7-6 to TRBJ1-3; no definite D call. Deletions cut 1 base from V and 0 bases from J, with 7 bases between. CDR1 is SGHVS and CDR2 is FNYEAQ in the germline V gene. The CDR3 loop spans 15 amino acids. CDR3 DNA sequence: TGTGCCAGCAGCTTAGAGTCGGGCTCTGGAAACACCATATATTTT. It yields the protein CASSLESGSGNTIYF.

The chain recombines TRBV7-9 with TRBJ1-1; no definite D call. The CDR3 extends over 14 amino acids. Germline CDR1 is SEHNR and CDR2 is FQNEAQ (reference sequence). Trimming removed 4 bases at V and 0 bases at J, with 9 bases between. This CDR3 is CASSSKEMNTEAFF. Written as DNA, the CDR3 is TGTGCCAGCAGCTCGAAGGAGATGAACACTGAAGCTTTCTTT.

The chain carries TRBV11-2 and TRBJ2-7, with a weak D call TRBD1 (6 bases). The CDR3 length is 15 residues. The germline gives CDR1 SGHAT, CDR2 FQNNGV. V was pared by 0 bases and J by 2 bases, with 11 bases between. Written as DNA, the CDR3 is TGTGCCAGCAGCTTAGATCAAGGACAGACCTACGAGCAGTACTTC. This sequence encodes CASSLDQGQTYEQYF.

The V gene is TRBV10-3, the J gene TRBJ1-5, with a tentative D call TRBD1 (6 bases). The CDR3 totals 18 residues. Germline V gene lookup returns CDR1 ENHRY and CDR2 SYGVKD. V was shortened by 4 bases and J by 0 bases, with 19 bases between the two germline ends. In DNA form, the CDR3 reads TGTGCCATCAGTGGGAAACAGGGATCTTCCCATAGCAATCAGCCCCAGCATTTT. It encodes CAISGKQGSSHSNQPQHF.

The rearrangement links TRBV10-3 to TRBJ2-1; 8 bases line up with TRBD1. CDR1 ENHRY and CDR2 SYGVKD come from the germline V gene. The CDR3 spans 15 residues. The trim removed 3 bases at V and 0 bases at J, leaving 1 base unmatched. In DNA form, the CDR3 reads TGTGCCATCAGTGATCAGGGGGCCTCCTACAATGAGCAGTTCTTC. Amino acid sequence: CAISDQGASYNEQFF.

This clone has just one count. CDR3 protein: CASSLSTGWIEQYF. DNA of the CDR3: TGTGCCAGTAGTTTGTCGACAGGGTGGATCGAGCAGTACTTC. The chain carries TRBV19 and TRBJ2-7; 7 nucleotides align to TRBD1. Germline trimming cut 5 bases from V and 6 bases from J; bases unmatched to any gene: 10. CDR1 and CDR2 from the germline V gene are LNHDA and SQIVND (reference sequence). CDR3 size: 14 residues.

CDR3 sequence reads: CAWSWDSGGGELFF. CDR3 nucleotides: TGTGCCTGGAGTTGGGACAGTGGGGGCGGGGAGCTGTTTTTT. The chain joins TRBV30 to TRBJ2-2; 7 bases agree with TRBD1. V was pared by 2 bases and J by 7 bases, with 7 bases of the junction left unmatched. This CDR3 comprises 14 residues. Germline V CDR1 and CDR2: GTSNPN, SVGIG (reference sequence).